The clone carrying this TCR beta chain has just a few counts. The target antigen is unknown. Germline V gene lookup returns CDR1 SGHTA and CDR2 FQGNSA. With V trimmed by 3 bases and J by 13 bases, 13 bases remained unmatched. The CDR3 has 14 residues. This entry belongs to a study of CD8+ T cells in alopecia areata. Study outcomes and limitations: Because one nonresponder was included, the link of baseline CD8+ expansion to response is considered uncertain.

RNA extraction and reverse transcription yielded cDNA as sequencing template. Repertoires were generated with immunoSEQ multiplex PCR, while TCRdb's copy carries only in-frame clones and drops some. This sample has 250,000 to 300,000 clones, with roughly 64% found just once. Described treatment: oral pan-JAK inhibitor, 5-10 mg twice daily. Those with alopecia areata gave lesional scalp punch biopsies and peripheral blood. Investigators sorted PBMCs to obtain both CD4+ and CD8+ T cells. Specimen: CD4+ T cells sorted from blood, collected at week 24, from a patient treated with tofacitinib. The V gene is TRBV7-2, the J gene TRBJ1-1, with 8 bases fitting TRBD1. The receptor was isolated from a human donor with alopecia areata. CDR3 DNA sequence: TGTGCCAGCAGCTTCGACAGGGGTGGGGAATTTTGTTTCTTT. Amino acids: CASSFDRGGEFCFF.